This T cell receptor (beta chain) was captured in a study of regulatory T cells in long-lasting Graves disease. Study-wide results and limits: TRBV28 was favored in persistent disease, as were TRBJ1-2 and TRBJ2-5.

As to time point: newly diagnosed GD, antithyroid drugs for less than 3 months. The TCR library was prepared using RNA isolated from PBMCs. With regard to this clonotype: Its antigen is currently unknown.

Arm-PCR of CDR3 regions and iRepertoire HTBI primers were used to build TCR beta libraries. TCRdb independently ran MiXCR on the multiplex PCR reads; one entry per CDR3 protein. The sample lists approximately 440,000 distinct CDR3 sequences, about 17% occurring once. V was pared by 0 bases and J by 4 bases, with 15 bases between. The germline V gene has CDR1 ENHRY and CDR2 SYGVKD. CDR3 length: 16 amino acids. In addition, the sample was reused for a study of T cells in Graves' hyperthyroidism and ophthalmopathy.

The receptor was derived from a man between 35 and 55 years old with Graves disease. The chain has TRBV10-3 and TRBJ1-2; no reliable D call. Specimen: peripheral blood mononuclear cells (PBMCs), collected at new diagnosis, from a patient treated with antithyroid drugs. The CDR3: CAISESTNWQPYGYTF. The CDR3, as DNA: TGTGCCATCAGTGAGTCGACCAACTGGCAACCCTATGGCTACACCTTC.